The next 32 T cell receptor beta chains were all read from a single sample in a study of shared clonotypes between healthy human individuals. The assay was immunoSEQ multiplex PCR, and TCRdb's table has in-frame clones only and misses some. The sample has approximately 1.1 million clones, about 84% seen once. The sample was memory CD4+ T cells from PBMCs. The subset: CD45RA-negative fraction. Source of these receptors: a man aged 18 to 35 in good health. Some clones in this sample may be carry-over from other donors' samples.

This clone was detected only a few times. The chain employs TRBV6-6 and TRBJ1-5; D is unclear. CDR3 length: 16 amino acids. Germline-derived CDR1 and CDR2 are MNHNY and SVGAGI (reference sequence). V dropped 0 bases and J dropped 1 base, with 10 bases sitting between them. The CDR3 reads CASSYSVGRSNQPQHF. The CDR3 DNA is TGTGCCAGCAGTTACTCGGTAGGGAGAAGCAATCAGCCCCAGCATTTT.

The chain joins TRBV5-5 to TRBJ1-1; the match to TRBD1 covers 7 bases. CDR3 size: 15 residues. Germline values: CDR1 SGHKS, CDR2 YYEKEE (reference sequence). V shed 2 bases, J shed 5 bases, and the junction held 9 bases outside the gene matches. CDR3 protein: CASSFPGGGATEAFF. In DNA, the CDR3 is TGTGCCAGCAGCTTCCCAGGGGGGGGCGCGACTGAAGCTTTCTTT.

This clone was observed a few times. The chain links TRBV7-9 to TRBJ2-5; 14 bases are a match to TRBD2. Trimming removed 5 bases from V and 5 bases from J; junction bases left unmatched: 7. The CDR3 covers 16 residues. Germline V CDR1 and CDR2: SEHNR, FQNEAQ (reference sequence). Written as DNA, the CDR3 is TGTGCCAGCAGCCGACGGACTAGCGGGAGGAGTGAGACCCAGTACTTC. Its translation is CASSRRTSGRSETQYF.

The chain joins TRBV23-1 to TRBJ2-7; D not certain. TRBV23-1 is recorded as an ORF, its role being uncertain. V was clipped by 3 bases and J by 6 bases, with 9 bases between them. The CDR3 extends over 12 amino acids. The CDR3 coding sequence is TGCGCCAGCAGTCATCTTTGGGGCGAGCAGTACTTC. The encoded protein is CASSHLWGEQYF.

This sequence joins TRBV5-1 and TRBJ2-7; TRBD2 matches at 8 bases. Losses at the gene ends were 3 bases for V and 0 bases for J; bases not matched to a gene: 5. The CDR3 is 15 amino acids. Germline values: CDR1 SGHRS, CDR2 YFSETQ. The CDR3 here is CASSSGTRTSYEQYF. The CDR3 bases are TGCGCCAGCAGCTCAGGGACTAGGACCTCCTACGAGCAGTACTTC.

This clone was found once. The V gene is TRBV18, the J gene TRBJ2-5, with a tentative D call TRBD1 (5 bases). V was shortened by 0 bases and J by 1 base, with 12 bases between the two germline ends. Germline CDR1 and CDR2: KGHSH and LQKENI. The CDR3 has 16 amino acids. CDR3 sequence: CASSPPQGLLQETQYF. CDR3 nucleotides: TGTGCCAGCTCACCACCGCAGGGCCTCCTCCAAGAGACCCAGTACTTC.

Details on this clone: The sample contains more than one DNA sequence encoding this CDR3. The rearrangement uses TRBV18 and TRBJ1-1; no firm D call. V lost 3 bases and J 2 bases, leaving 4 bases between the germline ends. Germline V gene sequence: CDR1 KGHSH, CDR2 LQKENI. This CDR3 is built from 12 residues. Here the CDR3 reads CASSPSNTEAFF. The DNA for the CDR3 is TGTGCCAGCTCACCCTCCAACACTGAAGCTTTCTTT.

The DNA of the CDR3 is TGTGCCAGCAGCTTAGCGCTGACCCAAGGAGGTGAGCAGTTCTTC. Translating gives CASSLALTQGGEQFF. The chain recombines TRBV7-9 with TRBJ2-1; possibly TRBD2 for D (5 bases). The germline V and J ends were trimmed by 0 bases and 9 bases, with 15 bases remaining between them. Germline lookup yields CDR1 SEHNR and CDR2 FQNEAQ (reference sequence). CDR3 length equals 15 residues.

J is TRBJ1-5 and V is TRBV30; 12 bases are a match to TRBD1. The trim removed 0 bases at V and 2 bases at J, leaving 8 bases unmatched. Per the germline V gene, CDR1 is GTSNPN and CDR2 is SVGIG (reference sequence). This CDR3 has 18 amino acids. The CDR3 reads CAWSVGDRGLRGNQPQHF. The CDR3, as DNA: TGTGCCTGGAGTGTAGGGGACAGGGGGCTTCGGGGCAATCAGCCCCAGCATTTT. The variable domain in full, with the rest retrieved from reference TRBV30 and TRBJ1-5, is SQTIHQWPATLVQPVGSPLSLECTVEGTSNPNLYWYRQAAGRGLQLLFYSVGIGQISSEVPQNLSASRPQDRQFILSSKKLLLSDSGFYLCAWSVGDRGLRGNQPQHFGDGTRLSIL.

This clone has a single count. Other nucleotide sequences in the sample specify the same CDR3. This chain links TRBV30 with TRBJ2-3; 7 positions agree with TRBD2. The CDR3 spans 14 residues. CDR1 is GTSNPN, CDR2 SVGIG, per germline (reference sequence). Trimming at V came to 0 bases and at J to 3 bases, leaving 3 bases not matched to a gene. Written as DNA, the CDR3 is TGTGCCTGGAGTGTAGGCGGGAGTACAGATACGCAGTATTTT. Its protein is CAWSVGGSTDTQYF.

The V call is TRBV4-1, the J call TRBJ1-2, with D tentatively TRBD1 (6 bases). The V and J ends lost 3 bases and 8 bases respectively, with 25 bases between them. Germline V gene sequence: CDR1 MGHRA, CDR2 YSYEKL. The CDR3 length is 17 residues. This chain's CDR3 is CASSQTIGAGTGRGYTF. The DNA for the CDR3 is TGCGCCAGCAGCCAGACAATAGGGGCCGGTACAGGGAGGGGCTACACCTTC.

V usage is TRBV4-1 and J usage is TRBJ2-1; D gene unclear. Trimming removed 1 base from V and 10 bases from J, with 5 bases in between. The length of the CDR3 is 11 residues. Germline values: CDR1 MGHRA, CDR2 YSYEKL. CDR3 bases: TGCGCCAGCAGCCAAGTTGACGAGCAGTTCTTC. Translated: CASSQVDEQFF.

This clone was counted a few times. This rearrangement joins TRBV2 to TRBJ1-1; D is perhaps TRBD1 (5 bases). V was trimmed by 7 bases and J by 5 bases, leaving 11 bases between them. This CDR3 spans 12 amino acids. Germline V gives CDR1 SNHLY, CDR2 FYNNEI. The CDR3 loop reads CASNIRGTEAFF. The CDR3 bases are TGTGCCAGCAATATACGGGGGACTGAAGCTTTCTTT.

This clone was picked up one time. The chain joins TRBV28 to TRBJ2-7, with 7 bases fitting TRBD2. The CDR3 totals 11 residues. V shed 10 bases, J shed 5 bases, and the junction held 5 bases outside the gene matches. CDR1 is MDHEN and CDR2 is SYDVKM in the germline V gene. The CDR3 DNA sequence: TGTGCCATCACTAGCGAGGACGAGCAGTACTTC. Protein product: CAITSEDEQYF.

The chain couples TRBV10-3 to TRBJ1-1; 8 nucleotides agree with TRBD1. Trimming at V came to 6 bases and at J to 4 bases, leaving 7 bases not matched to a gene. In germline, CDR1 is ENHRY, CDR2 SYGVKD. This CDR3 spans 14 amino acids. CDR3 nucleotide sequence: TGTGCCATCAGCCCCGACAGGGGTTCCACTGAAGCTTTCTTT. This codes for CAISPDRGSTEAFF.

This chain links TRBV7-9 with TRBJ2-3; possible D gene TRBD1, 6 bases. V was clipped by 1 base and J by 3 bases, with 14 bases between them. The CDR3 contains 16 residues. CDR1 is SEHNR, CDR2 FQNEAQ, per germline (reference sequence). In nucleotides, the CDR3 is TGTGCCAGCAGCTTAGGGCAGGGGAGACCGACAGATACGCAGTATTTT. The encoded protein is CASSLGQGRPTDTQYF.

The genes are TRBV29-1 and TRBJ2-5, with 10 nucleotides matching TRBD2. The CDR3 extends over 15 amino acids. The V and J ends lost 3 bases and 5 bases, in that order; junction bases with no gene match: 9. From germline, CDR1 is SQVTM and CDR2 ANQGSEA. CDR3 bases: TGCAGCGTTGACAGCGGGAGGGCTCTGGGGGAGACCCAGTACTTC. Translated, it gives CSVDSGRALGETQYF.

The chain couples TRBV7-2 to TRBJ2-1, with D uncertain. The V end was cut by 5 bases, the J end by 9 bases, with 17 bases between. CDR1 SGHTA and CDR2 FQGNSA come from the germline V gene. The CDR3 runs to 14 residues. The CDR3 loop reads CASSTPWASGEQFF. The CDR3 bases are TGTGCCAGCAGCACTCCCTGGGCCTCTGGTGAGCAGTTCTTC.

The J gene is TRBJ1-5, the V gene TRBV27; D remains ambiguous. Germline V CDR1 and CDR2: MNHEY, SMNVEV (reference sequence). Trimming pared 1 base from V and 2 bases from J, leaving 12 bases between. This CDR3 is 16 amino acids long. CDR3 sequence: CASSLYPSVGNQPQHF. The CDR3 DNA sequence: TGTGCCAGCAGTTTATACCCTAGTGTTGGCAATCAGCCCCAGCATTTT.

V usage is TRBV15 and J usage is TRBJ1-1; no clear D. This CDR3 contains 12 residues. Trimming took off 7 bases at V and 8 bases at J, with 14 bases between the two ends. Germline values: CDR1 LNHNV, CDR2 YYDKDF (reference sequence). CDR3 residues: CATNLGGTEAFF. The CDR3 nucleotides read TGTGCCACCAACCTTGGTGGCACCGAAGCTTTCTTT.

This chain joins TRBV28 and TRBJ1-2, with unresolved D. Germline V gives CDR1 MDHEN, CDR2 SYDVKM. The CDR3 consists of 15 residues. Trimming took 6 bases from V and 5 from J, leaving 19 bases between them. The CDR3 sequence is CASRGSPGLDYGYTF. Written as DNA, the CDR3 is TGTGCCAGCAGAGGGTCCCCGGGCCTCGATTATGGCTACACCTTC.

This chain connects TRBV20-1 to TRBJ2-3; D not resolved. With 0 bases removed from V and 4 bases from J, the gap between germline ends came to 2 bases. Germline-derived CDR1 and CDR2 are DFQATT and SNEGSKA (reference sequence). CDR3 length: 11 amino acids. This CDR3 is CSARDPDTQYF. CDR3 coding DNA: TGCAGTGCTAGAGATCCAGATACGCAGTATTTT.

This clone was seen just once. CDR3 residues: CASSLPHYRNGYTF. The CDR3 bases are TGTGCCAGCAGCCTCCCTCACTACAGGAATGGCTACACCTTC. The chain couples TRBV28 to TRBJ1-2, with D maybe TRBD1 (5 bases). V dropped 6 bases and J dropped 6 bases, with 17 bases sitting between them. Germline V gene data show CDR1 as MDHEN and CDR2 as SYDVKM. The CDR3 sequence is 14 residues long.

This clone is a singleton in its sample. This rearrangement joins TRBV5-5 to TRBJ1-5; possible D gene TRBD1, 6 bases. CDR3 size: 14 residues. Germline lookup yields CDR1 SGHKS and CDR2 YYEKEE (reference sequence). V was shortened by 0 bases and J by 3 bases, with 7 bases between the two germline ends. The chain's CDR3 is CASSLDRDNQPQHF. Written as DNA, the CDR3 is TGTGCCAGCAGCTTGGACAGGGACAATCAGCCCCAGCATTTT.

Regarding this clone: Other DNA sequences from this sample encode an identical CDR3 as well. The genes are TRBV9 and TRBJ2-3; D is possibly TRBD2 (6 bases). The CDR3 consists of 15 residues. Trimming pared 0 bases from V and 3 bases from J, leaving 11 bases between. Germline values: CDR1 SGDLS, CDR2 YYNGEE. The CDR3 protein is CASSVAPSVTDTQYF. The CDR3 coding sequence is TGTGCCAGCAGCGTAGCCCCTAGCGTTACAGATACGCAGTATTTT.

In DNA form, the CDR3 reads TGTGCCAGCAGTTACCCCGAGACCCAGTACTTC. Translating it yields CASSYPETQYF. This chain connects TRBV6-1 to TRBJ2-5; no firm D call. The V end lost 5 bases, the J end lost 5 bases, and 6 bases lay between the germline ends. Germline V CDR1 and CDR2: MNHNS, SASEGT. This CDR3 has 11 amino acids.

V gene TRBV5-6 combines with J gene TRBJ2-7; D is perhaps TRBD1 or TRBD2 (5 bases each). The CDR3 has 17 residues. V lost 0 bases and J lost 1, with 17 bases in between. Germline-derived CDR1 and CDR2 are SGHDT and YYEEEE. The CDR3 loop reads CASSLAGQGSGSYEQYF. CDR3 bases: TGTGCCAGCAGCTTGGCGGGGCAGGGCTCAGGATCCTACGAGCAGTACTTC.

This clone was detected a few times. This may be a read error, as it is one base from a much larger clone. The V gene is TRBV30, the J gene TRBJ2-5; a possible D gene is TRBD1 (6 bases). CDR1 GTSNPN and CDR2 SVGIG come from the germline V gene (reference sequence). CDR3 length equals 14 residues. In DNA form, the CDR3 reads TGTGCCTGGAGCCGACAGGTTCGACAAGAGACCCGGTACTTC. As protein: CAWSRQVRQETRYF.

V is TRBV6-5 and J is TRBJ2-2; tentatively, D is TRBD1 (5 bases). With 4 bases removed from V and 2 bases from J, the gap between germline ends came to 8 bases. Germline assignment: CDR1 MNHEY and CDR2 SVGAGI. This CDR3 contains 14 residues. In nucleotides, the CDR3 is TGTGCCAGCAGTTGGGGCAGAAACACCGGGGAGCTGTTTTTT. It codes for CASSWGRNTGELFF.

The gene calls are TRBV11-2 and TRBJ1-2; D call uncertain. The CDR3 runs 17 residues. The V gene's germline CDR1 is SGHAT and CDR2 FQNNGV. The germline V and J ends were trimmed by 0 bases and 0 bases, with 14 bases remaining between them. The DNA for the CDR3 is TGTGCCAGCAGCTTAGAGGTCTTTGGCAGAACTAACTATGGCTACACCTTC. Its translation: CASSLEVFGRTNYGYTF. Filled out from reference TRBV11-2 and TRBJ1-2, the complete variable domain reads EAGVAQSPRYKIIEKRQSVAFWCNPISGHATLYWYQQILGQGPKLLIQFQNNGVVDDSQLPKDRFSAERLKGVDSTLKIQPAKLEDSAVYLCASSLEVFGRTNYGYTFGSGTRLTVV.

This clone has just one count. This chain links TRBV7-9 with TRBJ1-4; 7 bases agree with TRBD1. V dropped 7 bases and J dropped 5; count of bases not matched to a gene: 10. CDR3 size: 15 residues. Looked up from germline, CDR1 is SEHNR and CDR2 is FQNEAQ (reference sequence). The CDR3 sequence is CASISQGGANEKLFF. In DNA, the CDR3 is TGTGCCAGCATTTCCCAGGGGGGCGCAAATGAAAAACTGTTTTTT.

This clone has a single count. This chain uses TRBV7-9 with TRBJ2-3; 15 bases are shared with TRBD2. Germline loops: CDR1 SEHNR, CDR2 FQNEAQ (reference sequence). The CDR3 length is 16 residues. Trimming removed 5 bases from V and 4 bases from J; junction bases left unmatched: 4. Here the CDR3 reads CASSSGLAGGSDTQYF. The CDR3 DNA follows: TGTGCCAGCAGCAGCGGACTAGCGGGAGGGTCAGATACGCAGTATTTT.